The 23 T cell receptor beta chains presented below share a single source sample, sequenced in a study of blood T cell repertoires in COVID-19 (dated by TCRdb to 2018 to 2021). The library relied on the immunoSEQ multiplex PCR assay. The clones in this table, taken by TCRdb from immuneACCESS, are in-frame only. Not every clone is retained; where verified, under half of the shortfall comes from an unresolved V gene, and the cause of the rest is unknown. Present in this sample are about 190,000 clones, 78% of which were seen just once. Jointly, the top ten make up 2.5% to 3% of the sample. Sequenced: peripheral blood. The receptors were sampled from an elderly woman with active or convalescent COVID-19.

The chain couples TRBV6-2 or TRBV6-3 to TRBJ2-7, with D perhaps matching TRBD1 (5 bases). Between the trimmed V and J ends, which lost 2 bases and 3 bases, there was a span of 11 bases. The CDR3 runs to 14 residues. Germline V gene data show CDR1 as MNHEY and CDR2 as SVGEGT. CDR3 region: CASSYTRTNYEQYF. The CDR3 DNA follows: TGTGCCAGCAGTTACACTCGGACAAACTACGAGCAGTACTTC.

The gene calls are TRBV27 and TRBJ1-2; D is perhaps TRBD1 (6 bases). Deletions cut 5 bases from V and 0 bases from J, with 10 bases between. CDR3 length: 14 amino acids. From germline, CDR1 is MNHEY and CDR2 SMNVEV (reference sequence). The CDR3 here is CASSPGQSNYGYTF. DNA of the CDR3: TGTGCCAGCAGTCCTGGACAGTCTAACTATGGCTACACCTTC.

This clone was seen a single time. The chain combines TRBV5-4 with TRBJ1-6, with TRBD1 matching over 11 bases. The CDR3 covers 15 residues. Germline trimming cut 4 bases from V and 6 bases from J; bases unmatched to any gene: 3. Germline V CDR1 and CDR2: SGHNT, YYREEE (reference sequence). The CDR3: CASSTGQGANSPLHF. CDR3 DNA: TGTGCCAGCAGCACCGGACAGGGGGCTAATTCACCCCTCCACTTT. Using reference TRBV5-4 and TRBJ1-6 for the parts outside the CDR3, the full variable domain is ETGVTQSPTHLIKTRGQQVTLRCSSQSGHNTVSWYQQALGQGPQFIFQYYREEENGRGNFPPRFSGLQFPNYSSELNVNALELDDSALYLCASSTGQGANSPLHFGNGTRLTVT.

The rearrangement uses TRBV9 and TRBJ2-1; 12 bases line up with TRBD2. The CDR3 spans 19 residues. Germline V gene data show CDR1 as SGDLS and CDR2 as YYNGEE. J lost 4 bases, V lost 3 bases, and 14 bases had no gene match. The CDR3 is CASSEGASGGASSYNEQFF. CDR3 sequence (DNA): TGTGCCAGCAGCGAAGGGGCTAGCGGGGGGGCAAGTAGTTACAATGAGCAGTTCTTC.

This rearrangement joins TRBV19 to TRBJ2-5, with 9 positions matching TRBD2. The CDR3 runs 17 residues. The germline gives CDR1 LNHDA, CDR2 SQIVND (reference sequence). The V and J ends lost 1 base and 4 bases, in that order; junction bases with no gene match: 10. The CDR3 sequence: CASSIGGIAGAGETQYF. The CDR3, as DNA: TGTGCCAGTAGTATAGGGGGAATAGCGGGGGCTGGAGAGACCCAGTACTTC.

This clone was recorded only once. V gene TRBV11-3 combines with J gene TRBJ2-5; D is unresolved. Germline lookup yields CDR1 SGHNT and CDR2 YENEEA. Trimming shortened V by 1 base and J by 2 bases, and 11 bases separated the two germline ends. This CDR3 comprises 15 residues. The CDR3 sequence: CASSLGLAEQETQYF. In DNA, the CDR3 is TGTGCCAGCAGCTTAGGGTTGGCAGAACAAGAGACCCAGTACTTC.

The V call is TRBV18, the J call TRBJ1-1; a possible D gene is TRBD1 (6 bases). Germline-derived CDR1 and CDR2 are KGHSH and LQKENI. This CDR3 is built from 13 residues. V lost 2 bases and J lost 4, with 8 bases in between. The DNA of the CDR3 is TGTGCCAGCTCACCAAAACAGGGCACTGAAGCTTTCTTT. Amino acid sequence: CASSPKQGTEAFF.

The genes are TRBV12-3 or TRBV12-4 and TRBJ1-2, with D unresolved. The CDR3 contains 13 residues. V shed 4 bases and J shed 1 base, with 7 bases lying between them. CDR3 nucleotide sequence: TGTGCCAGCAGTTCCGGGGTTAACTATGGCTACACCTTC. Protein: CASSSGVNYGYTF.

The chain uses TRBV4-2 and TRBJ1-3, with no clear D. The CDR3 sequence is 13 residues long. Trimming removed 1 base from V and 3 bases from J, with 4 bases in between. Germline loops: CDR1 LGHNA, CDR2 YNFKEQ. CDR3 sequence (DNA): TGTGCCAGCAGCCAAGCGCGTGGAAACACCATATATTTT. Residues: CASSQARGNTIYF.

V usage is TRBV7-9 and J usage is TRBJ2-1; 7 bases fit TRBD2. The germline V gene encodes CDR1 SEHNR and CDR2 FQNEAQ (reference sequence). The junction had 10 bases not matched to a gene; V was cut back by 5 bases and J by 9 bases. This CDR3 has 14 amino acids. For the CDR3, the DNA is TGTGCCAGCAGCCACCCGGGGGGAGGTGGTGAGCAGTTCTTC. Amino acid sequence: CASSHPGGGGEQFF.

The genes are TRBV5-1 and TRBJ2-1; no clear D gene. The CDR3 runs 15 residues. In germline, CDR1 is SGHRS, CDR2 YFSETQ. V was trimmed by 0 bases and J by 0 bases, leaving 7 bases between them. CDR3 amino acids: CASSLEASSYNEQFF. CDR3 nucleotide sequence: TGCGCCAGCAGCTTGGAGGCTAGCTCCTACAATGAGCAGTTCTTC.

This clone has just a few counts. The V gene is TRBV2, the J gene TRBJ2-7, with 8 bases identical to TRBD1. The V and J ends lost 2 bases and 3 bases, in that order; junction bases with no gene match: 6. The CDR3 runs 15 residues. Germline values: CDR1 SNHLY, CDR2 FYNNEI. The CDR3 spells CASSEYQGAVYEQYF. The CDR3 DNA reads TGTGCCAGCAGTGAATATCAGGGGGCCGTCTACGAGCAGTACTTC. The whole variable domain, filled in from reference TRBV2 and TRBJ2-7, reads EPEVTQTPSHQVTQMGQEVILRCVPISNHLYFYWYRQILGQKVEFLVSFYNNEISEKSEIFDDQFSVERPDGSNFTLKIRSTKLEDSAMYFCASSEYQGAVYEQYFGPGTRLTVT.

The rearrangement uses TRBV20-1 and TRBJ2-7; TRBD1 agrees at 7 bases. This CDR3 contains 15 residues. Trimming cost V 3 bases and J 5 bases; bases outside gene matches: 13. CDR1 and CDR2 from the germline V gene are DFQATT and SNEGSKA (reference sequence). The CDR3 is CSASFRTQGIHEQYF. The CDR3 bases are TGCAGTGCTAGTTTTCGAACACAGGGGATCCACGAGCAGTACTTC.

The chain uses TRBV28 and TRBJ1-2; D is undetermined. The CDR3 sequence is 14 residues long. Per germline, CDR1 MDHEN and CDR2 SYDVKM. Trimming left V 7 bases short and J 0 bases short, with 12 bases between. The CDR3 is CASTPGPANYGYTF. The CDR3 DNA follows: TGTGCCAGCACTCCGGGTCCCGCTAACTATGGCTACACCTTC.

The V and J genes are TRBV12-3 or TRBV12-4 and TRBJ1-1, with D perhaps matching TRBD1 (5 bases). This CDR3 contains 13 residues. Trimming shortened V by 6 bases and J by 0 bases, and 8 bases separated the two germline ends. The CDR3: CASSPTVNTEAFF. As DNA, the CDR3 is TGTGCCAGCAGCCCGACAGTGAACACTGAAGCTTTCTTT.

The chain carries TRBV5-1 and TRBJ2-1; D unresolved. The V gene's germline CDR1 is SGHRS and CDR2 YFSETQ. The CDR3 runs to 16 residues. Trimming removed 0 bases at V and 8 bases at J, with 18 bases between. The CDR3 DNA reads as TGCGCCAGCAGCTTGGGTGGTACCCACGGTTCGGATGAGCAGTTCTTC. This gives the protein CASSLGGTHGSDEQFF.

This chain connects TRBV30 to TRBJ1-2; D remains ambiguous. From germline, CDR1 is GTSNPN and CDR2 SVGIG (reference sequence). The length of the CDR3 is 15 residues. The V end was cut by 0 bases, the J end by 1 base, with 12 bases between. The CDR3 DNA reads TGTGCCTGGAGTGTACCGCGACATCTTAACTATGGCTACACCTTC. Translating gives CAWSVPRHLNYGYTF. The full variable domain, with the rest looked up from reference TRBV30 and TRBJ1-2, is SQTIHQWPATLVQPVGSPLSLECTVEGTSNPNLYWYRQAAGRGLQLLFYSVGIGQISSEVPQNLSASRPQDRQFILSSKKLLLSDSGFYLCAWSVPRHLNYGYTFGSGTRLTVV.

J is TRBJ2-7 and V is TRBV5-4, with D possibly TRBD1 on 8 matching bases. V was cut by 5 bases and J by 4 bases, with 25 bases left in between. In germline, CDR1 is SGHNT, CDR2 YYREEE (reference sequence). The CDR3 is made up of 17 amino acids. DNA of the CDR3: TGTGCCAGCAGTCGCGGGGGCAGGGGGCGCGAGGAGTACGAGCAGTACTTC. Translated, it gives CASSRGGRGREEYEQYF.

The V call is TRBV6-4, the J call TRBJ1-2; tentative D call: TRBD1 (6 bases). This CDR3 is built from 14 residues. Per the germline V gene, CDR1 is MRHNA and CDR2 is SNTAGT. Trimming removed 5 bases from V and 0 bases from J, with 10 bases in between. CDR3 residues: CASSRDITNYGYTF. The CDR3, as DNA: TGTGCCAGCAGTCGGGACATTACTAACTATGGCTACACCTTC.

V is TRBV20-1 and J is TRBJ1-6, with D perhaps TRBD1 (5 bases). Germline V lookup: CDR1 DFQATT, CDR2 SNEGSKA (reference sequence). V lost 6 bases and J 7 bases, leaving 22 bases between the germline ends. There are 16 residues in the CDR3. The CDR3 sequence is CSASPGGVRSNSPLHF. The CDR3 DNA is TGCAGTGCAAGTCCGGGAGGGGTTCGTTCGAATTCACCCCTCCACTTT.

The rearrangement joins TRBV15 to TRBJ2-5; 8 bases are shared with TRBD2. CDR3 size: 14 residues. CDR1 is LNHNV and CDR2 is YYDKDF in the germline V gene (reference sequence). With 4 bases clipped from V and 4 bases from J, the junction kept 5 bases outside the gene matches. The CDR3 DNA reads TGTGCCACCAGCATCAATAGCGGGGTAGAGACCCAGTACTTC. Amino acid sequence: CATSINSGVETQYF.

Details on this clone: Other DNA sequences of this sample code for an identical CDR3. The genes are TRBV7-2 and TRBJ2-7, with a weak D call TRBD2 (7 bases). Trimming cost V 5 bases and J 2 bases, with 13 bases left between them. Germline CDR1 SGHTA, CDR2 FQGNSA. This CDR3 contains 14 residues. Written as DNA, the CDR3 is TGTGCCAGCAGCCCCACCGGGGGGCCCTACGAGCAGTACTTC. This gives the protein CASSPTGGPYEQYF.

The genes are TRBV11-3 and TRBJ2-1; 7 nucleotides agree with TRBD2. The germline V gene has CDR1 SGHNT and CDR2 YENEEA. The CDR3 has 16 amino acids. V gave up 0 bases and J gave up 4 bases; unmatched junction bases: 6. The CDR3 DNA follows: TGTGCCAGCAGCTTAGATTTGAGCGGGGAATACAATGAGCAGTTCTTC. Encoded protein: CASSLDLSGEYNEQFF.